Here is one T cell receptor beta chain with its context. Its specificity is not known. This sample was taken from a study of CD8 T cells in Susac syndrome. Overall study results and limits: Expansion of Susac CD8+ clones peaked in TEMRA cells and in active patients. Within total CD8+ repertoires, under 20 Susac-specific public clones were found, and within CD8+ TEMRA repertoires, five.

Random-hexamer reverse transcription was applied to roughly 0.45 to 1 ug RNA. An immunoSEQ multiplex PCR amplified TCR beta CDR3 over 54 Vbeta and 13 Jbeta. One entry per CDR3 protein results from TCRdb running MiXCR on the immunoSEQ multiplex PCR reads. The data show around 170,000 distinct CDR3 sequences, 95% seen once. CD8+ and CD4+ T cells circulating in blood were sequenced for TCR beta. With V trimmed by 0 bases and J by 0 bases, 9 bases remained unmatched. The CDR3 spans 18 residues. Germline V gives CDR1 LNHNV, CDR2 YYDKDF (reference sequence). The rearrangement links TRBV15 to TRBJ2-7; 9 bases agree with TRBD2. Source material: CD8+ T cells from PBMCs. This TCR derives from a human donor with Susac syndrome. The CDR3 spells CATSRDSSGVISSYEQYF. The CDR3 DNA follows: TGTGCCACCAGCAGAGATTCTAGCGGGGTGATAAGCTCCTACGAGCAGTACTTC.